This T cell receptor (beta chain) was retrieved from a study of blood T cells in healthy people across ages. The length of the CDR3 is 14 residues. CDR1 and CDR2 (germline): SGDLS, YYNGEE. V dropped 7 bases and J dropped 8; count of bases not matched to a gene: 6. Extraction of total RNA produced a minimum of 5 micrograms from each sample. It was with a sample-barcoded 5' primer and a J-beta primer mix that a second PCR of roughly 7 to 12 cycles was run. TCRdb ran MiXCR on the 5' RACE reads and lists one entry per CDR3 protein. The sample includes 1.5 million to 2 million distinct CDR3 sequences, just under 50% seen only once; the top ten take more than 2%.

The specimen sequenced was blood. The rearrangement uses TRBV9 and TRBJ2-1; 13 positions agree with TRBD2. This sequence was found in a woman between 35 and 50 years old in good health. The CDR3 protein is CASRTSGSSDEQFF. The CDR3 bases are TGTGCCAGCCGGACTAGCGGGAGTTCGGATGAGCAGTTCTTC. Supplemented by reference TRBV9 and TRBJ2-1, the full variable domain reads DSGVTQTPKHLITATGQRVTLRCSPRSGDLSVYWYQQSLDQGLQFLIQYYNGEERAKGNILERFSAQQFPDLHSELNLSSLELGDSALYFCASRTSGSSDEQFFGPGTRLTVL.